The rows below give T cell receptor beta chains drawn from one sample of a study of PD-1 blockade in classical Hodgkin lymphoma. Clones were sequenced by immunoSEQ multiplex PCR, and TCRdb holds only the in-frame ones, with some missing. The repertoire includes under 80,000 clones, 71% of them detected once, and about 9.8% sits in the top ten. The sequenced sample was peripheral blood mononuclear cells (PBMCs), obtained before the second cycle of nivolumab. These receptors originate from a human donor with classical Hodgkin lymphoma. Both conserved end residues are part of each CDR3. D genes are given only for firm matches. Clone size is given for some rows only: seen once, a few or many times, or a class if the clone is expanded.

abundance,d_gene,j_gene,v_gene,CDR3nt,CDR3aa
NA,NA,TRBJ1-5,TRBV30,TGTGCCTGTGATGTCGGGACGCGGGCGTGGGGAGCCCCCCAGCATTTT,CACDVGTRAWGAPQHF
NA,TRBD2,TRBJ2-1,TRBV9,TGTGCCAGCAGCGTAATGGGGACTAGTTTCCCGGATGAGCAGTTCTTC,CASSVMGTSFPDEQFF
NA,TRBD1,TRBJ1-6,TRBV11-2,TGTGCCAGCAGCTTAGATTCCGGGACAGCAAATTCACCCCTCCACTTT,CASSLDSGTANSPLHF
NA,NA,TRBJ1-1,TRBV6-1,TGTGCCAGCACTAAGGAGTGGGGCTTGAACACTGAAGCTTTCTTT,CASTKEWGLNTEAFF
NA,NA,TRBJ2-7,TRBV7-8,TGTGCCAGCAGCTCCTGGACCGAACCCTACGAGCAGTACTTC,CASSSWTEPYEQYF
NA,TRBD2,TRBJ2-1,TRBV10-3,TGTGCCATCAGTGAACTAGCGGGTCCCCTCAATGAGCAGTTCTTC,CAISELAGPLNEQFF
NA,NA,TRBJ1-2,TRBV5-1,TGCGCCAGCAGCTTGGAACGGGGGAACTATGGCTACACCTTC,CASSLERGNYGYTF
NA,NA,TRBJ2-3,TRBV7-9,TGTGCCAGCAGCTTAGCGGGAGTCGATACGCAGTATTTT,CASSLAGVDTQYF
few,NA,TRBJ1-1,TRBV11-2,TGTGCCAGCAGCTTAGCCCGGCAGGGGAGACGGGATGGAGCTGAAGCTTTCTTT,CASSLARQGRRDGAEAFF
NA,NA,TRBJ1-1,TRBV19,TGTGCCAGCGATGGACTGAACACTGAAGCTTTCTTT,CASDGLNTEAFF
NA,NA,TRBJ1-2,TRBV29-1,TGCAGCGTTGAGCCCGGGAATTATGGCTACACCTTC,CSVEPGNYGYTF
NA,NA,TRBJ2-5,TRBV28,TGTGCCAGCAGTTTATCGGGGGACGTTCAAGAGACCCAGTACTTC,CASSLSGDVQETQYF
NA,TRBD2,TRBJ2-1,TRBV30,TGTGCCTGGGATAGCGGGAGGTATGATGAGCAGTTCTTC,CAWDSGRYDEQFF
NA,NA,TRBJ2-2,TRBV7-8,TGTGCCAGCAGCCCCCTCAGACCCTCTGGGGCCAACACCGGGGAGCTGTTTTTT,CASSPLRPSGANTGELFF
NA,NA,TRBJ2-1,TRBV5-4,TGTGCCAGCAGCTTGGGGGGTACTAGCAATGAGCAGTTCTTC,CASSLGGTSNEQFF
few,NA,TRBJ1-1,TRBV10-3,TGTGCCATCAGCGAGCCGACAGGCCGCACTGAAGCTTTCTTT,CAISEPTGRTEAFF
NA,NA,TRBJ2-6,TRBV2,TGTGCCAGCAGTGCCCCGGCTGGGGCCAACGTCCTGACTTTC,CASSAPAGANVLTF